The TCR beta chain described here comes from a study of shared clonotypes between healthy human individuals. The protocol was immunoSEQ multiplex PCR, while the TCRdb copy is restricted to in-frame clones and leaves out a portion. Seen here are 1,100,000 or so clones, around 82% observed once, and the top ten hold approximately 0.56%. The germline gives CDR1 SGHRS, CDR2 YFSETQ. The J segment lost 4 bases and the V segment lost 4 bases, leaving 8 bases of the junction unmatched. The length of the CDR3 is 16 residues. Specimen: memory CD4+ T cells from PBMCs. The subset: CD45RA-negative fraction. The V call is TRBV5-1, the J call TRBJ2-2; 9 bases are shared with TRBD1. This clonotype originated in a man aged 18 to 30 in good health. Some clones in this sample may be carry-over from other donors' samples. The CDR3 nucleotides are TGCGCCAGCAGCGGGGGACAGGGACCCCCCACCGGGGAGCTGTTTTTT. Protein sequence: CASSGGQGPPTGELFF.